A single T cell receptor beta chain is shown here with its context. This receptor's antigen is unknown. Qualities for individual bases were not recorded, and no much larger clone is one base off. V lost 5 bases and J lost 4 bases; the stretch between them is 10 bases long. Based on the germline V gene, the CDR1 and CDR2 sequences are SGHNT and YENEEA. The CDR3 covers 13 residues, taking in both the cysteine and the phenylalanine. Of all the DNA, just the CDR3 is kept, 39 bases in frame from base 1. Participants in the prospective study were aged about 18 to 95 years, lived in under 30 United States geographic areas, and enrolled through a virtual design. In the prospective study, cohorts were assigned on the basis of participant-reported clinical history obtained from a screening survey and a study questionnaire. ImmuneRACE Cohort 3 recovered participants were defined by two consecutive negative NP/OP PCR tests, healthcare professional clearance, or symptom resolution. In the prospective study, mobile phlebotomists collected whole blood, serum and a nasopharyngeal or oropharyngeal swab from each participant. Over a roughly 2-month period, participants in the prospective study had the option of providing additional blood draws and questionnaires. Blood samples from the prospective study were shipped frozen or at room temperature prior to DNA extraction.

This specimen comes from a study of blood T cell repertoires in COVID-19 (dated by TCRdb to about 2020). At the level of the whole study: Collaborator samples came from the United States, Italy and Spain and covered acute and convalescent phases of COVID-19. Where HLA class I and class II types were available, the types were taken from metadata supplied by the sample provider, not from assay-based typing. Sample metadata almost always included a de-identified subject ID, COVID-19 status, age in years and sex. Subjects who had been exposed to COVID-19, were actively infected with it, or had recovered from it provided the deeply sampled blood TCRbeta repertoires that made up the dataset. The samples were drawn from two sources: the first 160 participants of the ongoing ImmuneRACE study, and fewer than 1,500 subjects contributed by 6 global collaborators. The repertoires were released in a freely available public database intended as a resource for research on the immune response to SARS-CoV-2. The material from the prospective study consisted of cDNA or gDNA derived from T cells, B-cell-depleted T cells, or PBMCs. Results and caveats for the whole study, not just this receptor: How much clinical and demographic metadata was included differed by source and by participant, and the metadata was provided uncurated.

TCRbeta CDR3 regions were amplified from genomic DNA by means of the immunoSEQ Assay, a bias-controlled multiplex PCR. The authors' pipeline ran thus. Nucleated cell counts per sample were estimated from amplification of reference gene primers within the assay. To quantify the absolute abundance of each unique TCRbeta CDR3 rearrangement, sequence reads were collapsed and filtered. For each sample, productive Simpson clonality was calculated as the square root of Simpson's diversity index over productive rearrangements. The table comes from immuneACCESS by way of TCRdb, which keeps in-frame sequences with V and J called. Part of the clones is missing from these tables; in studies checked, under half for an unresolved V gene and the rest for unknown reasons. From that table come the V and J calls and clone size; the DNA was used to work out D and trimming. This sample holds 240,000 or so clones; roughly 86% were observed only once. 2% to 2.5% of the sample is held by the ten biggest clonotypes.

The chain uses TRBV11-3 and TRBJ2-3, with the D gene uncertain. This sequence was found in a woman aged 45-59 years who had recovered from COVID-19. Sequenced material: PBMCs or T cells enriched from blood (not recorded which). The CDR3 is CASSPRGADTQYF. The DNA reads as follows: TGTGCCAGCAGCCCCAGAGGTGCAGATACGCAGTATTTT.